A selection of T cell receptor beta chains follows, all from one sample in a study of blood T cells in healthy people across ages. TCRdb reprocessed the 5' RACE reads with MiXCR, giving one entry per CDR3 protein. The repertoire consists of 600,000 to 650,000 distinct CDR3 sequences, with 58% occurring once and the leading ten covering 30% to 45%. The source material was blood. These TCRs come from a man aged 60 to 75 in good health. CDR3s include the opening cysteine and the closing phenylalanine or tryptophan. D genes are given only for firm matches. Size is omitted from some rows. Given values are once, few, many or a class for expanded clones.

D gene,J gene,V gene,clone size,CDR3 DNA,CDR3 protein
TRBD2,TRBJ2-2,TRBV7-6,once,TGTGCCAGCAGCCCAACTAGCGGGGGGGCCACCGGGGAGCTGTTTTTT,CASSPTSGGATGELFF
-,TRBJ1-6,TRBV10-3,few,TGTGCCATCAGTGAGTCGAAGAAGGGGGGCAATTCACCCCTCCACTTT,CAISESKKGGNSPLHF
-,TRBJ2-7,TRBV7-9,-,TGTGCCAGCAGCTCATCATTGGGGTTATACTACGAGCAGTACTTC,CASSSSLGLYYEQYF
-,TRBJ2-3,TRBV27,-,TGTGCCAGTACAAAACAGTTAACTGGGTCAGATACGCAGTATTTT,CASTKQLTGSDTQYF
-,TRBJ2-2,TRBV10-3,-,TGTGCCATCAGCGGCGGGGCGGACACCGGGGAGCTGTTTTTT,CAISGGADTGELFF
-,TRBJ2-1,TRBV28,few,TGTGCCAGCAGTTTGGGAGGGGGCCCTTCCTACAATGAGCAGTTCTTC,CASSLGGGPSYNEQFF
TRBD1,TRBJ1-5,TRBV18,once,TGTGCCAGCTCACCAAGGCAGGGGGAAGGCAATCAGCCCCAGCATTTT,CASSPRQGEGNQPQHF
-,TRBJ1-2,TRBV20-1,-,TGCAGTGCTGCCACTAATAACTATGGCTACACCTTC,CSAATNNYGYTF
TRBD2,TRBJ2-1,TRBV7-2,-,TGTGCCAGCAGCTTAGCGGTTAGCGGGGGCGGTGAGCAGTTCTTC,CASSLAVSGGGEQFF
TRBD2,TRBJ2-2,TRBV9,many,TGTGCCAGCAGCGTAGCTCGTTGGACTAGCGCCGGGGAGCTGTTTTTT,CASSVARWTSAGELFF
TRBD1,TRBJ2-2,TRBV12-3/TRBV12-4,-,TGTGCCAGCAGGGACAGGGGTGGGGGAAACACCGGGGAGCTGTTTTTT,CASRDRGGGNTGELFF
-,TRBJ2-7,TRBV5-1,few,TGCGCCAGCAGCAAAGGCGACAGCAGGGCCTACGAGCAGTACTTC,CASSKGDSRAYEQYF
-,TRBJ2-2,TRBV6-6,-,TGTGCCACTGGGACATCGAACACCGGGGAGCTGTTTTTT,CATGTSNTGELFF
TRBD2,TRBJ2-5,TRBV11-2,once,TGTGCCAGCAGCTTAGCACTAGCGGGGGGGTTAGAGACCCAGTACTTC,CASSLALAGGLETQYF
-,TRBJ2-5,TRBV4-1,-,TGCGCCAGCAGCCACCCCTATCAGGTGGAGACCCAGTACTTC,CASSHPYQVETQYF
-,TRBJ2-7,TRBV7-9,few,TGTGCCAGCAGCTTGGCGGCGCCATGGGACGAGCAGTACTTC,CASSLAAPWDEQYF
-,TRBJ2-1,TRBV7-8,few,TGTGCCAGCAGCTTCTCAGGGCCCTCTGGGGTCAATGAGCAGTTCTTC,CASSFSGPSGVNEQFF
TRBD2,TRBJ2-1,TRBV7-2,once,TGTGCCAGCAGCTTTACTAGCGGGGGGGCTTCGGGCTACAATGAGCAGTTATTC,CASSFTSGGASGYNEQLF
TRBD1,TRBJ1-2,TRBV6-5,once,TGTGCCAGCAGTAGTGACAGGGGGAGCATGGCCTATGGCTACACCTTC,CASSSDRGSMAYGYTF
TRBD1,TRBJ1-4,TRBV28,-,TGTGCCAGCAGTTCAAACAGGGGGCAAAGAGAAAAACTGTTTTTT,CASSSNRGQREKLFF
TRBD1,TRBJ1-5,TRBV9,few,TGTGCCAGCAGCGTAGTTCCCCAGGGGGCTTTGGACCAGCCCCAGCATTTT,CASSVVPQGALDQPQHF
-,TRBJ2-5,TRBV4-1,few,TGCGCCAGCAGCCAAGATTCCGGGACACGCCAAGAGACCCAGTACTTC,CASSQDSGTRQETQYF
-,TRBJ2-3,TRBV5-8,many,TGTGCCAGCGTCAGGGCAACAGATACGCAGTATTTT,CASVRATDTQYF
TRBD2,TRBJ2-5,TRBV3-1,-,TGTGCCAGCAGCCTTCCCCCGGGACTAGCGGGGGCTGGAGAGACCCAGTACTTC,CASSLPPGLAGAGETQYF
-,TRBJ2-7,TRBV29-1,-,TGCAGCGTCCAGCTGGGGCCCCTCTCCTACGAGCAGTACTTC,CSVQLGPLSYEQYF
-,TRBJ2-5,TRBV15,few,TGTGCCACCAGCAGAGATCGGCAGGGTCAAGAGACCCAGTACTTC,CATSRDRQGQETQYF
-,TRBJ2-7,TRBV6-6,once,TGTGCCAGCAGCAACAGGGAGACCTACGAGCAGTACTTC,CASSNRETYEQYF
-,TRBJ1-5,TRBV19,-,TGTGCCAGTAGCGGAGGGGCAGGGGCCCTAAATCAGCCCCAGCATTTT,CASSGGAGALNQPQHF
-,TRBJ1-5,TRBV6-6,-,TGTGCCAGCAGTGGCCAAAATCAGCCCCAGCATTTT,CASSGQNQPQHF
-,TRBJ2-5,TRBV7-9,few,TGTGCCAGCAGCTCCACCGGGACGAAAGAAGAGACCCAGTACTTC,CASSSTGTKEETQYF
-,TRBJ1-2,TRBV7-9,-,TGTGCCAGCAGCTTAATAGGAGAGGTGTATGGCTACACCTTC,CASSLIGEVYGYTF
-,TRBJ2-1,TRBV7-2,-,TGTGCCAGCAGCGGGACCGGAGCCTCCTACAATGAGCAGTTCTTC,CASSGTGASYNEQFF
-,TRBJ1-2,TRBV5-1,-,TGCGCCAGCAGCGTGGGGTCAGGGAACGACTATGGCTACACCTTC,CASSVGSGNDYGYTF
-,TRBJ1-2,TRBV7-2,-,TGTGCCAGCAGCTTAGGGATAGGCACTAACTATGGCTACACCTTC,CASSLGIGTNYGYTF
TRBD1,TRBJ1-4,TRBV29-1,-,TGCAGCTCGACAGGGAGCGACGAAAAACTGTTTTTT,CSSTGSDEKLFF
-,TRBJ2-5,TRBV18,-,TGTGCCAGCTCACCGGACAGTTTCGAGACCCAGTACTTC,CASSPDSFETQYF
-,TRBJ2-1,TRBV7-2,-,TGTGCCAGCAGCTTAGCGGTGGCAGGGGGGGGGTCCTACAATGAGCAGTTCTTC,CASSLAVAGGGSYNEQFF
TRBD1,TRBJ2-1,TRBV19,-,TGTGCCAGTAGTACGGGGACAGGATACAATGAGCAGTTCTTC,CASSTGTGYNEQFF
-,TRBJ1-2,TRBV3-1,-,TGTGCCAGCAGTGGACAATCCTTCTATGGCTACACCTTC,CASSGQSFYGYTF
-,TRBJ2-7,TRBV5-1,-,TGCGCCAGCAGCCGGTGGCGGGGACCCTACGAGCAGTACTTC,CASSRWRGPYEQYF